These T cell receptor beta chains were read from a single sample in a study of control samples from healthy donors and cancer patients. Assay used: immunoSEQ multiplex PCR; TCRdb lists only in-frame clones, some missing. The table records around 95,000 clones, 85% of them present only once. The sample consisted of blood. These receptors came from a man aged 30 to 39 in good health. Each CDR3 is given with its conserved first and last residue. D genes are given only for firm matches. The listing skips clone size in some rows; elsewhere it reads once, few, many or a size class.

v_gene: TRBV5-1; abundance: NA; d_gene: TRBD2; j_gene: TRBJ2-1; CDR3aa: CASSSGTSGGLQTYNEQFF; CDR3nt: TGCGCCAGCAGCTCCGGGACTAGCGGGGGGCTGCAAACCTACAATGAGCAGTTCTTC
v_gene: TRBV14; abundance: few; d_gene: NA; j_gene: TRBJ2-7; CDR3aa: CASSQDGSGSSYEQYF; CDR3nt: TGTGCCAGCAGCCAAGATGGTTCGGGCAGCTCCTACGAGCAGTACTTC
v_gene: TRBV28; abundance: NA; d_gene: NA; j_gene: TRBJ2-1; CDR3aa: CASSKREQFF; CDR3nt: TGTGCCAGCAGTAAAAGAGAGCAGTTCTTC
v_gene: TRBV6-6; abundance: NA; d_gene: NA; j_gene: TRBJ1-2; CDR3aa: CASSNGGGYTF; CDR3nt: TGTGCCAGCAGTAATGGGGGAGGCTACACCTTC
v_gene: TRBV14; abundance: few; d_gene: NA; j_gene: TRBJ2-7; CDR3aa: CASSQLGSSYEQYF; CDR3nt: TGTGCCAGCAGCCAACTTGGGAGCTCCTACGAGCAGTACTTC
v_gene: TRBV6-4; abundance: NA; d_gene: NA; j_gene: TRBJ1-2; CDR3aa: CASSDGAETNYGYTF; CDR3nt: TGTGCCAGCAGTGACGGGGCCGAAACTAACTATGGCTACACCTTC
v_gene: TRBV10-3; abundance: once; d_gene: NA; j_gene: TRBJ1-6; CDR3aa: CAISESSGTIGSPLHF; CDR3nt: TGTGCCATCAGTGAGTCTTCCGGAACGATCGGTTCACCCCTCCACTTT
v_gene: TRBV3-1/TRBV3-2; abundance: NA; d_gene: TRBD1; j_gene: TRBJ1-6; CDR3aa: CASSQERRGPDFNSPLHF; CDR3nt: TGTGCCAGCAGCCAAGAAAGGAGGGGGCCCGATTTTAATTCACCCCTCCACTTT
v_gene: TRBV25-1; abundance: NA; d_gene: NA; j_gene: TRBJ1-1; CDR3aa: CASSVLTEAFF; CDR3nt: TGTGCCAGCAGTGTGTTGACTGAAGCTTTCTTT
v_gene: TRBV5-4; abundance: NA; d_gene: TRBD1; j_gene: TRBJ1-2; CDR3aa: CASSRTTDRAYYGYTF; CDR3nt: TGTGCCAGCAGCCGTACAACCGACAGGGCTTACTATGGCTACACCTTC
v_gene: TRBV18; abundance: few; d_gene: NA; j_gene: TRBJ1-5; CDR3aa: CASSQPSGTGNQPQHF; CDR3nt: TGTGCCAGCTCCCAACCTTCAGGGACGGGGAATCAGCCCCAGCATTTT
v_gene: TRBV9; abundance: NA; d_gene: NA; j_gene: TRBJ2-7; CDR3aa: CASSVATGAYEQYF; CDR3nt: TGTGCCAGCAGCGTAGCTACCGGGGCCTACGAGCAGTACTTC
v_gene: TRBV21-1; abundance: NA; d_gene: NA; j_gene: TRBJ1-2; CDR3aa: CASSKAAKKQGAFDRVSNGYTF; CDR3nt: TGTGCCAGCAGCAAAGCTGCAAAAAAACAGGGGGCTTTTGACCGTGTTAGCAATGGCTACACCTTC
v_gene: TRBV3-1/TRBV3-2; abundance: few; d_gene: NA; j_gene: TRBJ2-2; CDR3aa: CASSQGWQGRTGELFF; CDR3nt: TGTGCCAGCAGCCAAGGGTGGCAGGGTAGGACCGGGGAGCTGTTTTTT
v_gene: TRBV9; abundance: NA; d_gene: NA; j_gene: TRBJ2-3; CDR3aa: CASSVDLRDTQYF; CDR3nt: TGTGCCAGCAGCGTAGATCTCCGGGATACGCAGTATTTT
v_gene: TRBV5-1; abundance: once; d_gene: NA; j_gene: TRBJ2-3; CDR3aa: CASSLEGVTPDTQYF; CDR3nt: TGCGCCAGCAGCTTGGAAGGGGTCACACCAGATACGCAGTATTTT